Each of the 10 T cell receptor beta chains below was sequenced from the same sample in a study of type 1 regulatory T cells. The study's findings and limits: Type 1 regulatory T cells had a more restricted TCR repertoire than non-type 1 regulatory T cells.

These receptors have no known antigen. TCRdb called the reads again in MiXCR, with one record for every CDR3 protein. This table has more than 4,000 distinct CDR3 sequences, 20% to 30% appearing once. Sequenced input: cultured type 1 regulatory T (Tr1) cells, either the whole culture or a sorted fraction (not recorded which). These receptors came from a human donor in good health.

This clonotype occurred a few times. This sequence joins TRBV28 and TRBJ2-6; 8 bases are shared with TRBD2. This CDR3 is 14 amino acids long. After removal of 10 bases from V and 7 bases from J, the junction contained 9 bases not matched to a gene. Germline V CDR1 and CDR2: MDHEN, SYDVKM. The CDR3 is CATLPGGGANVLTF. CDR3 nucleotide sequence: TGTGCCACCCTCCCGGGGGGGGGTGCCAACGTCCTGACTTTC.

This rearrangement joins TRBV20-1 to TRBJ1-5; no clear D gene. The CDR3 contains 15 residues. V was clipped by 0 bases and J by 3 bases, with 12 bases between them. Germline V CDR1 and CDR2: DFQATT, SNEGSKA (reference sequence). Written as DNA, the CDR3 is TGCAGTGCTAGAGACGGACTGGAGTTCAATCAGCCCCAGCATTTT. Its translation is CSARDGLEFNQPQHF.

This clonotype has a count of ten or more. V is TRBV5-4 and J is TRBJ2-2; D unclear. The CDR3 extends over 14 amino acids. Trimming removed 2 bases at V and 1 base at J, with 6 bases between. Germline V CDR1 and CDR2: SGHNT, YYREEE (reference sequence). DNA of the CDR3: TGTGCCAGCAGCTTCTGGGAGAACACCGGGGAGCTGTTTTTT. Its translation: CASSFWENTGELFF.

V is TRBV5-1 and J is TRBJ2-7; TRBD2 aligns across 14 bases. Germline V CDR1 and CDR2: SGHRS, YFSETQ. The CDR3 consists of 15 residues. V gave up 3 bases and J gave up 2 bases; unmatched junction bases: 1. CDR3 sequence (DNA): TGCGCCAGCAGCTCGGGACTAGCGGGGGCCTACGAGCAGTACTTC. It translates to CASSSGLAGAYEQYF. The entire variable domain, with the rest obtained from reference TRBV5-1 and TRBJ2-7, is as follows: KAGVTQTPRYLIKTRGQQVTLSCSPISGHRSVSWYQQTPGQGLQFLFEYFSETQRNKGNFPGRFSGRQFSNSRSEMNVSTLELGDSALYLCASSSGLAGAYEQYFGPGTRLTVT.

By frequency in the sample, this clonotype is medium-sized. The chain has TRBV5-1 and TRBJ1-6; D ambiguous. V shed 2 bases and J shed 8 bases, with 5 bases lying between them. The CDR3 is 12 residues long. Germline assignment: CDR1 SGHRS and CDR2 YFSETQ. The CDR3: CASSFGDSPLHF. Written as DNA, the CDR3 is TGCGCCAGCAGCTTTGGTGATTCACCCCTCCACTTT. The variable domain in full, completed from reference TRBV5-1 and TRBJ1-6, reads KAGVTQTPRYLIKTRGQQVTLSCSPISGHRSVSWYQQTPGQGLQFLFEYFSETQRNKGNFPGRFSGRQFSNSRSEMNVSTLELGDSALYLCASSFGDSPLHFGNGTRLTVT.

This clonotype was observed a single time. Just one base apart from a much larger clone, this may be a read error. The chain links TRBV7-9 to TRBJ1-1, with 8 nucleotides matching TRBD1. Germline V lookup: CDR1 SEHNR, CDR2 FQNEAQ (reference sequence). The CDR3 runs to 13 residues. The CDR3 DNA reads TGTGTCAGCAGCTTCGACAGGGGAGTTGAAGCTTTCTTT. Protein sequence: CVSSFDRGVEAFF.

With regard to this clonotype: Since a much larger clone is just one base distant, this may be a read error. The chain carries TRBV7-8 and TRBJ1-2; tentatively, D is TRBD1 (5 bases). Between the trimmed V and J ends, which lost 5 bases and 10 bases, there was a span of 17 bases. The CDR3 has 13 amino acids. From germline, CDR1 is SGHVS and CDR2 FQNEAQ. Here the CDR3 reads CASSPIRGQDYTF. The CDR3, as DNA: TGTGCCAGCAGCCCAATACGGGGCCAAGACTACACCTTC.

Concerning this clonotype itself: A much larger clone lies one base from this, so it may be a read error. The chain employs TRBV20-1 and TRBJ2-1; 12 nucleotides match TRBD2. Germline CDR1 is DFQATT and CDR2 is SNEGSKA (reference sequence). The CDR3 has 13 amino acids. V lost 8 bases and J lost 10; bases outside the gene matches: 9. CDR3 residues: CSTPSGGAKEQFF. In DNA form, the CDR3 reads TGCAGTACTCCTAGCGGGGGGGCAAAAGAGCAGTTCTTC.

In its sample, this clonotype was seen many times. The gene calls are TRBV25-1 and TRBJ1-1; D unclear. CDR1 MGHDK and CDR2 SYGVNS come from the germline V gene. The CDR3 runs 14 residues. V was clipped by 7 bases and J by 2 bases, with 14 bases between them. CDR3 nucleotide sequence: TGTGCCAGCACCAAGACTGAGTTTAACACTGAAGCTTTCTTT. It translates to CASTKTEFNTEAFF.

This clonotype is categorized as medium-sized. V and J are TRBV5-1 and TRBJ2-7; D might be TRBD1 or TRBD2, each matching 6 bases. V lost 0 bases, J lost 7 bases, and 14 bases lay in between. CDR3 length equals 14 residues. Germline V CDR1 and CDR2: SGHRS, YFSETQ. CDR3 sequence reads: CASSLVGGAGEQYF. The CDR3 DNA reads TGCGCCAGCAGCTTGGTGGGGGGCGCGGGGGAGCAGTACTTC.